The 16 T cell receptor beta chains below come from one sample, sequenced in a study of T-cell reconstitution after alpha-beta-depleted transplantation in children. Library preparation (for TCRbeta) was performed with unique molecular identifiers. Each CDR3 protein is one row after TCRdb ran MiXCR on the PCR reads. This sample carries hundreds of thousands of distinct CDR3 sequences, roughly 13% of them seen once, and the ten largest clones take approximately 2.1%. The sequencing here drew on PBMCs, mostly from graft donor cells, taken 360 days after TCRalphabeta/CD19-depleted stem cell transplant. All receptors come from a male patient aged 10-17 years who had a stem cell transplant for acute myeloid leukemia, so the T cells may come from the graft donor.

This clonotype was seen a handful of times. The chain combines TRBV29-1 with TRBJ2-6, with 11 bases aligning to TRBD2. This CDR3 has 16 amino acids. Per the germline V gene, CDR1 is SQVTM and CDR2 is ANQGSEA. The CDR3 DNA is TGCTCAACTAGCGGGAGTCCTCTCTCTGGGGCCAACGTCCTGACTTTC. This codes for CSTSGSPLSGANVLTF.

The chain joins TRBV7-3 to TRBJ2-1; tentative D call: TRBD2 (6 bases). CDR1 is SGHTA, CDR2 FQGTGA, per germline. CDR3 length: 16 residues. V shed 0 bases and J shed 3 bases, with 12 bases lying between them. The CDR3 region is CASSLTPGLYYNEQFF. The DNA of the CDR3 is TGTGCCAGCAGCTTAACCCCGGGACTGTACTACAATGAGCAGTTCTTC.

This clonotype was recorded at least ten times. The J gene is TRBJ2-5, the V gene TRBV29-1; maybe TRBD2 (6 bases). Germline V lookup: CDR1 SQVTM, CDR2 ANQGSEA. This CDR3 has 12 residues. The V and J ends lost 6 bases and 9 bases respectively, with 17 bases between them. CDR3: CSVVTSTSAQYF. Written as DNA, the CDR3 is TGCAGCGTCGTGACTAGTACATCGGCCCAGTACTTC.

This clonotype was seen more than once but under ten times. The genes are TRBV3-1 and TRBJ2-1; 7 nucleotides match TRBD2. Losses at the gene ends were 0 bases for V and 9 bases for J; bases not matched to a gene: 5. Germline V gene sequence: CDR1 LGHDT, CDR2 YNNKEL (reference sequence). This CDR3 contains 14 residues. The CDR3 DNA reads TGTGCCAGCAGCCAAGATCACCCTAGCGGTGAGCAGTTCTTC. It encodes CASSQDHPSGEQFF.

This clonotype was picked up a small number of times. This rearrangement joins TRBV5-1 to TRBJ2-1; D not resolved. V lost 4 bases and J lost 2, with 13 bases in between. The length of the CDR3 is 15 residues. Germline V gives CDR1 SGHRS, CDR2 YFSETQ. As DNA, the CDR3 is TGCGCCAGCAGCCCGGACCCGGCGGCCTACAATGAGCAGTTCTTC. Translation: CASSPDPAAYNEQFF.

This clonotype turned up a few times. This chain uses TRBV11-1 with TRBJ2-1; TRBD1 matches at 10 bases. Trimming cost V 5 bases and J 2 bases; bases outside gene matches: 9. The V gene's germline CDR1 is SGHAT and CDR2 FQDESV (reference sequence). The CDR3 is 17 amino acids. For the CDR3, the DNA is TGTGCCAGCAGCGTTAGACCGGGACAGGGGACCTACAATGAGCAGTTCTTC. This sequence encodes CASSVRPGQGTYNEQFF. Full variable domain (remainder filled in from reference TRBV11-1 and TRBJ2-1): EAEVAQSPRYKITEKSQAVAFWCDPISGHATLYWYRQILGQGPELLVQFQDESVVDDSQLPKDRFSAERLKGVDSTLKIQPAELGDSAMYLCASSVRPGQGTYNEQFFGPGTRLTVL.

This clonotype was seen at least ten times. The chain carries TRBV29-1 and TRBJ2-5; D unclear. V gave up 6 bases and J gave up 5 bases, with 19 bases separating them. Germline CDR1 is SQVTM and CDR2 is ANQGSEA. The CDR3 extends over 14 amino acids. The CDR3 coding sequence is TGCAGCGTCGGCCCTTGGCTTCCAAACGAGACCCAGTACTTC. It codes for CSVGPWLPNETQYF.

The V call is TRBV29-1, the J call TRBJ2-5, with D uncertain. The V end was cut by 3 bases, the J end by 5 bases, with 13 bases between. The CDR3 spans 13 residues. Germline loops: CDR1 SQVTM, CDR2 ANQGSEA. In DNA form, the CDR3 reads TGCAGCGTTGACCTAAGGCATTTCGAGACCCAGTACTTC. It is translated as CSVDLRHFETQYF. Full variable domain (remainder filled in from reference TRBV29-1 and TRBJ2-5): SAVISQKPSRDICQRGTSLTIQCQVDSQVTMMFWYRQQPGQSLTLIATANQGSEATYESGFVIDKFPISRPNLTFSTLTVSNMSPEDSSIYLCSVDLRHFETQYFGPGTRLLVL.

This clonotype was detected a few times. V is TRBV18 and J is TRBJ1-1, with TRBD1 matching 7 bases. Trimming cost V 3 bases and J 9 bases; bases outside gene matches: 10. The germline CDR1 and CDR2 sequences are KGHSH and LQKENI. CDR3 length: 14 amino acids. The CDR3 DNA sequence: TGTGCCAGCTCACCCTTGGACAGGAAGGGGCAAGCTTTCTTT. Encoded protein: CASSPLDRKGQAFF.

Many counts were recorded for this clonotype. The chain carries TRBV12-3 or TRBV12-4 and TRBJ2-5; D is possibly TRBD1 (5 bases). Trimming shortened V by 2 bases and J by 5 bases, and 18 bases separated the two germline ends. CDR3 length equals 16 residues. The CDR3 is CASSLKGPEVGETQYF. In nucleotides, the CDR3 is TGTGCCAGCAGTTTAAAGGGGCCCGAGGTAGGGGAGACCCAGTACTTC.

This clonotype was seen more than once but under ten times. CDR3 loop: CSPSGTSGTQYF. DNA of the CDR3: TGCAGTCCAAGCGGTACGTCTGGGACCCAGTACTTC. The gene calls are TRBV20-1 and TRBJ2-5; D perhaps matches TRBD2 (5 bases). The CDR3 has 12 residues. Germline-derived CDR1 and CDR2 are DFQATT and SNEGSKA (reference sequence). V lost 8 bases and J 7 bases, leaving 17 bases between the germline ends.

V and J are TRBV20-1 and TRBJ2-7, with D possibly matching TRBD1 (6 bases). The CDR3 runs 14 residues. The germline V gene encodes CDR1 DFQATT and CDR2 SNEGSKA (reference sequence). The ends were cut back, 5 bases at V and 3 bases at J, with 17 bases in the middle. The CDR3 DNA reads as TGCAGTGCTCCCGAGTGGGCAGGGGACTACGAGCAGTACTTC. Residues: CSAPEWAGDYEQYF.

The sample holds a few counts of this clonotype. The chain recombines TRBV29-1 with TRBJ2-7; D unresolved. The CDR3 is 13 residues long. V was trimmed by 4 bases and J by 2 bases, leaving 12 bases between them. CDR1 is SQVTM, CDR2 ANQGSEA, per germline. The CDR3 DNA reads TGCAGCGTTGTACCTAGTGGAACCTACGAGCAGTACTTC. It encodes CSVVPSGTYEQYF.

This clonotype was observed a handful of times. The DNA for the CDR3 is TGTGCCAGCAGCGCACCACACCCGGGACTAGCGGGAGTCTACGAGCAGTACTTC. Protein: CASSAPHPGLAGVYEQYF. The V gene is TRBV11-2, the J gene TRBJ2-7, with TRBD2 matching over 14 bases. With V trimmed by 5 bases and J by 3 bases, 12 bases remained unmatched. Germline V gene lookup returns CDR1 SGHAT and CDR2 FQNNGV. This CDR3 contains 18 residues.

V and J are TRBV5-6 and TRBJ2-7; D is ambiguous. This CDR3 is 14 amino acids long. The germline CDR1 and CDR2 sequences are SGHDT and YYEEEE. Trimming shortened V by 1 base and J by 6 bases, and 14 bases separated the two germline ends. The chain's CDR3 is CASSLNLQTGEQYF. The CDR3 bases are TGTGCCAGCAGCTTGAACCTACAGACCGGCGAGCAGTACTTC.

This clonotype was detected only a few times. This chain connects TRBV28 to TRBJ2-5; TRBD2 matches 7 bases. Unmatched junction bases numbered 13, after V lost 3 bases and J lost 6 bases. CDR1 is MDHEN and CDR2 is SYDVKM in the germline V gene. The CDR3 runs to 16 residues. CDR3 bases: TGTGCCAGCAGTTTGGGTCCGGGGCGGGGGACGAAGACCCAGTACTTC. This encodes CASSLGPGRGTKTQYF.